This TCR beta chain stems from a study of blood T cell repertoires in COVID-19. Method: immunoSEQ multiplex PCR; TCRdb's copy keeps in-frame clones and lacks some. The data show about 190,000 clones, around nine tenths seen once. Germline V gene data show CDR1 as MDHEN and CDR2 as SYDVKM. The CDR3 runs 12 residues. V lost 4 bases to trimming and J lost 7 bases, with 11 bases between them. The material sequenced was peripheral blood. The chain is built from TRBV28 and TRBJ2-7; D uncertain. The TCR originated in a man aged 25 to 40 with acute or convalescent COVID-19. CDR3 bases: TGTGCCAGCAGTTCTCTACTTTGGGAGCAGTACTTC. It translates to CASSSLLWEQYF.